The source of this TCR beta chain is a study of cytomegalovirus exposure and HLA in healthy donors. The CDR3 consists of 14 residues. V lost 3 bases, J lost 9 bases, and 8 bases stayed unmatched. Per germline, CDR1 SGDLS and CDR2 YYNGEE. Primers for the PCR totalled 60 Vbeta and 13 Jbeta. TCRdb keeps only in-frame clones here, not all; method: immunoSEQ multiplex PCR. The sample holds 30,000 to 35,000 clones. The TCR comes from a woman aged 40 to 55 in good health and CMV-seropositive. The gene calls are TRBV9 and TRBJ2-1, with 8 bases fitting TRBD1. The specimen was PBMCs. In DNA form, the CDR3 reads TGTGCCAGCAGCGGATGGACAGGGAGGAGTGAGCAGTTCTTC. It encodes CASSGWTGRSEQFF.